This entry describes one T cell receptor (beta chain). The data belong to a study of cytomegalovirus exposure and HLA in healthy donors. The donors gave bone marrow, and they were healthy. Both 60 Vbeta primers and 13 Jbeta primers went into the PCR. Using immunoSEQ multiplex PCR, the repertoire was profiled, and TCRdb retains in-frame clones only, with some absent. Of some 190,000 clones in the sample, 80% to 85% were seen once. CDR3 length equals 14 residues. V was pared by 0 bases and J by 6 bases, with 11 bases between. The source material was PBMCs. The sequence derives from a boy between 2 and 10 years old in good health and CMV-seronegative. This chain connects TRBV23-1 to TRBJ2-5; D is possibly TRBD2 (6 bases). TRBV23-1 belongs to the ORF category, with a function that is uncertain. The CDR3 DNA follows: TGCGCCAGCAGTCAATCGTGCGGGGCCCAGACCCAGTACTTC. It specifies CASSQSCGAQTQYF.